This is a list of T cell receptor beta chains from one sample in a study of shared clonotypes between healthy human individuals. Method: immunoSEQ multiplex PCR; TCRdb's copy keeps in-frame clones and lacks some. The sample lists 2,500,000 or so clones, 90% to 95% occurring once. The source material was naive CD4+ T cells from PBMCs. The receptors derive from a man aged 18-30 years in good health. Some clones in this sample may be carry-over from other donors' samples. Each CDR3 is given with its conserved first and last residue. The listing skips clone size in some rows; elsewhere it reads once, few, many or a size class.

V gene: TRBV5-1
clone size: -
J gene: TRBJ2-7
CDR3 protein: CASSSGQLYEQYF

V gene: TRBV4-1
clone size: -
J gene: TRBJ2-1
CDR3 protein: CASSPTGQRTYNEQFF

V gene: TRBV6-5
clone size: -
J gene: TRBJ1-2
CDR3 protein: CASSEDRGYYGYTF

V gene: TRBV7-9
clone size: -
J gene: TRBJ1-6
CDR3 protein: CASSSAGGAPLHF

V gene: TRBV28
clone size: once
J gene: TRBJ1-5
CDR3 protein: CASSKGTGRSNQPQHF

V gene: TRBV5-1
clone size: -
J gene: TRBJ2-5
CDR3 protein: CASSPSGGMETQYF

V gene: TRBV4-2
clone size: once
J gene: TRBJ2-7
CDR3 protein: CASSQGQQGVYEQYF

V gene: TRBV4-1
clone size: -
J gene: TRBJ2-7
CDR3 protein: CASSQTTSSYEQYF

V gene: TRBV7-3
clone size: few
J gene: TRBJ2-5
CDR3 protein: CASSRQGGETQYF

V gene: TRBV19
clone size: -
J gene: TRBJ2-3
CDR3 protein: CASSTPTGSWTDTQYF

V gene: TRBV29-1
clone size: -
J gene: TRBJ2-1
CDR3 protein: CSVEVAGRSDEQFF

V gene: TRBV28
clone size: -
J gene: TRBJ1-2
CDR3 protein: CASSLVGQIYGYTF

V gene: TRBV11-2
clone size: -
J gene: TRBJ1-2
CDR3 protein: CASSLEGTANYGYTF

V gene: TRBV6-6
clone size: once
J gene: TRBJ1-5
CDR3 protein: CASSYSRTTNQPQHF

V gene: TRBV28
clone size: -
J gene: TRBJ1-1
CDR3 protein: CASSLPGRNTEAFF

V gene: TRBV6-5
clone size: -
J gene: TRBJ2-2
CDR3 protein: CATGRGNTGELFF

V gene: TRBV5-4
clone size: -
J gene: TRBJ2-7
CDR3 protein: CASSLAGTESYEQYF